The TCR beta chain described here comes from a study of T cells after yellow fever vaccination. V was pared by 3 bases and J by 4 bases, with 1 base of the junction left unmatched. The CDR3 sequence is 15 residues long. Germline V gene data show CDR1 as KGHSH and CDR2 as LQKENI. TCRdb passed the 5' RACE reads through MiXCR, listing each CDR3 protein once. The sample lists 300,000 or so distinct CDR3 sequences; over 10% were seen once. This clonotype was seen more than once but under ten times. This clonotype was obtained from a man aged 25-40 years who received the YFV17D yellow fever vaccine. V is TRBV18 and J is TRBJ2-5, with 14 positions matching TRBD2. The sample consisted of CD4+ T cells sorted from PBMCs, taken 45 days after the yellow fever booster vaccination. The CDR3 nucleotides read TGTGCCAGCTCACCGACTAGCGGGAGGGGAGAGACCCAGTACTTC. Translating it yields CASSPTSGRGETQYF.